This passage covers 31 T cell receptor beta chains from one sample sequenced in a study of T cell changes during pregnancy in multiple sclerosis. The repertoire was sequenced with immunoSEQ multiplex PCR; TCRdb's copy has only in-frame clones and lacks some. Of around 83,000 clones in the sample, 75% to 95% were seen once. The sample here was CD4+ T cells from peripheral blood mononuclear cells, taken in the second trimester of pregnancy. The receptors here all came from a female donor with multiple sclerosis, enrolled in a pregnancy study.

The chain carries TRBV30 and TRBJ1-2; 10 bases agree with TRBD1. The CDR3 is made up of 13 amino acids. Germline lookup yields CDR1 GTSNPN and CDR2 SVGIG (reference sequence). V was clipped by 3 bases and J by 2 bases; unmatched bases: 0. This CDR3 is CAWRDRGNYGYTF. Here the CDR3 DNA reads TGTGCCTGGAGGGACAGGGGGAACTATGGCTACACCTTC.

This sequence joins TRBV5-4 and TRBJ1-2; the D gene is possibly TRBD1 (5 bases). Germline CDR1 and CDR2: SGHNT and YYREEE (reference sequence). The CDR3 consists of 15 residues. V dropped 1 base and J dropped 4 bases, with 14 bases sitting between them. CDR3 coding DNA: TGTGCCAGCAGCTTGATCCAGGGTATCCTCTATGGCTACACCTTC. It encodes CASSLIQGILYGYTF. Supplemented by reference TRBV5-4 and TRBJ1-2, the full variable domain reads ETGVTQSPTHLIKTRGQQVTLRCSSQSGHNTVSWYQQALGQGPQFIFQYYREEENGRGNFPPRFSGLQFPNYSSELNVNALELDDSALYLCASSLIQGILYGYTFGSGTRLTVV.

The rearrangement links TRBV30 to TRBJ2-2, with D possibly being TRBD2 (5 bases). The germline CDR1 and CDR2 sequences are GTSNPN and SVGIG (reference sequence). The CDR3 has 15 residues. With 0 bases removed from V and 1 base from J, the gap between germline ends came to 9 bases. CDR3 protein: CAWSVLGWNTGELFF. CDR3 bases: TGTGCCTGGAGTGTACTAGGGTGGAACACCGGGGAGCTGTTTTTT.

This rearrangement joins TRBV5-1 to TRBJ2-7, with TRBD1 as a possible D gene (5 bases). The CDR3 runs to 13 residues. Germline CDR1 is SGHRS and CDR2 is YFSETQ. V was clipped by 1 base and J by 1 base, with 6 bases between them. This chain's CDR3 is CASSLTGSYEQYF. The CDR3 DNA reads as TGCGCCAGCAGCTTGACAGGTTCCTACGAGCAGTACTTC.

The rearrangement links TRBV5-1 to TRBJ2-3, with 11 bases aligning to TRBD2. The CDR3 loop spans 15 amino acids. The V and J ends lost 6 bases and 4 bases, in that order; junction bases with no gene match: 7. CDR1 and CDR2 (germline): SGHRS, YFSETQ. In DNA form, the CDR3 reads TGCGCCAGCACATTAGCGGGAGGGCCAGCAGATACGCAGTATTTT. It specifies CASTLAGGPADTQYF.

This clone appeared a single time. The CDR3 sequence: CASSPRQETQYF. DNA for the CDR3: TGTGCCAGCTCACCCCGCCAAGAGACCCAGTACTTC. The chain uses TRBV18 and TRBJ2-5; D uncertain. The CDR3 runs 12 residues. The V gene lost 3 bases and the J gene lost 1 base, with 3 bases spanning the gap. In germline, CDR1 is KGHSH, CDR2 LQKENI.

This rearrangement joins TRBV5-6 to TRBJ2-5, with 9 positions matching TRBD2. CDR3 length: 15 amino acids. Germline CDR1 and CDR2: SGHDT and YYEEEE. The V segment lost 8 bases and the J segment 4 bases; nucleotides outside the gene matches: 12. The CDR3 here is CASLALAGVLETQYF. Here the CDR3 DNA reads TGTGCCAGTTTAGCCTTAGCGGGAGTATTAGAGACCCAGTACTTC. The entire variable domain, with the rest obtained from reference TRBV5-6 and TRBJ2-5, is as follows: DAGVTQSPTHLIKTRGQQVTLRCSPKSGHDTVSWYQQALGQGPQFIFQYYEEEERQRGNFPDRFSGHQFPNYSSELNVNALLLGDSALYLCASLALAGVLETQYFGPGTRLLVL.

This rearrangement joins TRBV30 to TRBJ2-2, with 8 bases that match TRBD1. V lost 2 bases, J lost 1 base, and 6 bases stayed unmatched. The CDR3 spans 16 residues. The V gene's germline CDR1 is GTSNPN and CDR2 SVGIG (reference sequence). CDR3 in amino acids: CAWSKPGQVNTGELFF. CDR3 nucleotides: TGTGCCTGGAGTAAACCGGGACAGGTGAACACCGGGGAGCTGTTTTTT.

The V and J genes are TRBV19 and TRBJ1-5; D is possibly TRBD1 (6 bases). The CDR3 consists of 13 residues. Trimming shortened V by 7 bases and J by 9 bases, and 16 bases separated the two germline ends. Germline V CDR1 and CDR2: LNHDA, SQIVND (reference sequence). The CDR3 region is CASTDSLPRPQHF. In nucleotides, the CDR3 is TGTGCCAGTACGGACAGCCTTCCACGGCCCCAGCATTTT.

The chain joins TRBV6-1 to TRBJ1-2; D perhaps matches TRBD1 (5 bases). The CDR3 is 12 amino acids. CDR1 is MNHNS, CDR2 SASEGT, per germline. Trimming removed 8 bases from V and 5 bases from J, with 12 bases in between. In DNA, the CDR3 is TGTGCCAGCCGGGACTCACTATATGGCTACACCTTC. Its protein product is CASRDSLYGYTF.

The chain is built from TRBV14 and TRBJ2-5; the D gene is possibly TRBD1 (5 bases). The CDR3 has 15 amino acids. Trimming took 1 base from V and 1 from J, leaving 10 bases between them. Germline CDR1 is SGHDN and CDR2 is FVKESK. Written as DNA, the CDR3 is TGTGCCAGCAGCCAAGGGACACCTATCCAAGAGACCCAGTACTTC. Amino acids: CASSQGTPIQETQYF.

V usage is TRBV5-5 and J usage is TRBJ1-4, with TRBD1 identical over 9 bases. The CDR3 extends over 14 amino acids. The junction had 5 bases not matched to a gene; V was cut back by 4 bases and J by 7 bases. CDR1 and CDR2 (germline): SGHKS, YYEKEE (reference sequence). As DNA, the CDR3 is TGTGCCAGCAGCATACAGGGGGCAGGTGAAAAACTGTTTTTT. Its translation: CASSIQGAGEKLFF. The whole variable domain, remainder taken from reference TRBV5-5 and TRBJ1-4, is DAGVTQSPTHLIKTRGQQVTLRCSPISGHKSVSWYQQVLGQGPQFIFQYYEKEERGRGNFPDRFSARQFPNYSSELNVNALLLGDSALYLCASSIQGAGEKLFFGSGTQLSVL.

The chain is built from TRBV7-8 and TRBJ2-3; 15 positions agree with TRBD2. The V and J ends lost 4 bases and 5 bases, in that order; junction bases with no gene match: 10. Germline lookup yields CDR1 SGHVS and CDR2 FQNEAQ. CDR3 size: 18 residues. The CDR3 DNA is TGTGCCAGCAGCTCGCAAGGGACTAGCGGGGGGTCGGGAGATACGCAGTATTTT. It is translated as CASSSQGTSGGSGDTQYF.

The chain couples TRBV29-1 to TRBJ2-5; 9 bases map to TRBD2. The germline gives CDR1 SQVTM, CDR2 ANQGSEA. This CDR3 region has 14 residues. V gave up 2 bases and J gave up 5 bases; unmatched junction bases: 6. This chain's CDR3 is CSVEPAGGPETQYF. Written as DNA, the CDR3 is TGCAGCGTTGAACCGGCGGGAGGGCCGGAGACCCAGTACTTC.

In DNA form, the CDR3 reads TGCGCCAGCAGCTTGGACCCGTCTGGGGCATACACCTTC. Protein sequence: CASSLDPSGAYTF. The J gene is TRBJ1-2, the V gene TRBV5-1, with D maybe TRBD1 (5 bases). The germline V gene encodes CDR1 SGHRS and CDR2 YFSETQ. The CDR3 extends over 13 amino acids. Trimming took 0 bases from V and 11 from J, leaving 14 bases between them.

V and J are TRBV21-1 and TRBJ1-1. TRBV21-1 is a pseudogene locus. This CDR3 spans 15 amino acids. The DNA for the CDR3 is TGTGCCAGCATCCCTCGGGGTACTTTGAACACTGAAGCTTTCTTT. Translation: CASIPRGTLNTEAFF.

The J gene is TRBJ1-2, the V gene TRBV20-1, with D maybe TRBD1 (5 bases). The germline CDR1 and CDR2 sequences are DFQATT and SNEGSKA (reference sequence). CDR3 length equals 11 residues. V was cut by 6 bases and J by 6 bases, with 11 bases left in between. The CDR3 DNA reads TGCAGTGCGAGAAAGACAGATGGCTACACCTTC. It is translated as CSARKTDGYTF.

This clone was seen just once. This chain links TRBV5-3 with TRBJ1-1; possible D gene TRBD1, 5 bases. TRBV5-3 counts as an open reading frame of uncertain function. This CDR3 region has 14 residues. V was clipped by 0 bases and J by 1 base, with 7 bases between them. Here the CDR3 DNA reads TGTGCCAGAAGCTTGGGACAGTCGAACACTGAAGCTTTCTTT. It is translated as CARSLGQSNTEAFF.

The V gene is TRBV6-1, the J gene TRBJ2-2, with TRBD2 as a possible D gene (6 bases). The CDR3 length is 16 residues. Germline CDR1 reads MNHNS; CDR2 reads SASEGT. The V end lost 2 bases, the J end lost 4 bases, and 14 bases lay between the germline ends. The CDR3 region is CASSETPLALTGELFF. In nucleotides, the CDR3 is TGTGCCAGCAGTGAAACGCCACTAGCCCTCACCGGGGAGCTGTTTTTT.

The CDR3 spells CASSQERRGRGTEAFF. The CDR3 nucleotides read TGCGCCAGCAGCCAAGAACGGAGAGGGCGGGGCACTGAAGCTTTCTTT. This chain connects TRBV4-1 to TRBJ1-1; D remains unclear. Germline loops: CDR1 MGHRA, CDR2 YSYEKL. The CDR3 runs to 16 residues. The ends were cut back, 0 bases at V and 4 bases at J, with 15 bases in the middle.

The chain links TRBV18 to TRBJ1-1; the D is unclear. CDR3 length: 15 amino acids. The germline V gene has CDR1 KGHSH and CDR2 LQKENI. Trimming took 1 base from V and 0 from J, leaving 9 bases between them. Written as DNA, the CDR3 is TGTGCCAGCTCACCACTTGCGGATATGAACACTGAAGCTTTCTTT. It is translated as CASSPLADMNTEAFF.

The V and J genes are TRBV25-1 and TRBJ1-1, with a tentative D call TRBD1 (5 bases). CDR1 and CDR2 from the germline V gene are MGHDK and SYGVNS. V lost 5 bases and J lost 5, with 12 bases in between. CDR3 length: 13 amino acids. Here the CDR3 reads CASSSRGGTEAFF. The DNA for the CDR3 is TGTGCCAGCAGTTCCCGCGGGGGTACTGAAGCTTTCTTT.

V and J are TRBV7-9 and TRBJ2-3, with D hard to call. CDR1 is SEHNR and CDR2 is FQNEAQ in the germline V gene (reference sequence). CDR3 length: 11 residues. The CDR3 DNA sequence: TGTCTATCGGAGTTGGTAGATACGCAGTATTTT. This codes for CLSELVDTQYF.

The chain carries TRBV5-8 and TRBJ1-2; maybe TRBD1 (6 bases). V lost 0 bases and J lost 12, with 9 bases in between. Germline-derived CDR1 and CDR2 are SGHTS and YDEGEE. The CDR3 consists of 11 residues. The DNA of the CDR3 is TGTGCCAGCAGCTTGGCAGGGGTTCACACCTTC. It codes for CASSLAGVHTF.

The chain joins TRBV9 to TRBJ1-3, with TRBD1 matching over 9 bases. This CDR3 spans 15 amino acids. Germline V gene lookup returns CDR1 SGDLS and CDR2 YYNGEE. Germline trimming cut 2 bases from V and 3 bases from J; bases unmatched to any gene: 3. CDR3 bases: TGTGCCAGCAGCGTTTCGACAGGGGGTGGAAACACCATATATTTT. As protein: CASSVSTGGGNTIYF.

Here the CDR3 reads CAISESTGGSYNSPLHF. For the CDR3, the DNA is TGTGCCATCAGTGAGTCGACAGGGGGCTCCTATAATTCACCCCTCCACTTT. V gene TRBV10-3 combines with J gene TRBJ1-6; TRBD1 matches 9 bases. Germline trimming cut 0 bases from V and 0 bases from J; bases unmatched to any gene: 0. CDR1 ENHRY and CDR2 SYGVKD come from the germline V gene. This CDR3 is built from 17 residues.

This clone showed up just once. The chain joins TRBV23-1 to TRBJ2-7, with D perhaps matching TRBD2 (6 bases). TRBV23-1 has ORF status, its function being uncertain. The length of the CDR3 is 20 residues. Trimming shortened V by 6 bases and J by 3 bases, and 33 bases separated the two germline ends. For the CDR3, the DNA is TGCGCCAGCAGCCGAAGACTCATAAGGGACTCACAGGAGATTTACTACGAGCAGTACTTC. It is translated as CASSRRLIRDSQEIYYEQYF.

This clone showed up just once. The V and J genes are TRBV2 and TRBJ2-3; TRBD2 aligns across 10 bases. Germline V CDR1 and CDR2: SNHLY, FYNNEI. V shed 10 bases and J 0 bases; nucleotides not matched to a gene: 25. This CDR3 spans 21 amino acids. The CDR3 DNA sequence: TGTGCCATTCGGGGGCGCCGAGTTCGGACTAGCGGAGATACTAGCACAGATACGCAGTATTTT. It yields the protein CAIRGRRVRTSGDTSTDTQYF.

J is TRBJ1-5 and V is TRBV12-5; D is undetermined. The V end lost 2 bases, the J end lost 2 bases, and 19 bases lay between the germline ends. Germline V gene data show CDR1 as LGHNT and CDR2 as FRNRAP. CDR3 length: 18 amino acids. The DNA of the CDR3 is TGTGCTAGTGGTTTGTCCGTACTTTTGGGTCGGGGCAATCAGCCCCAGCATTTT. It encodes CASGLSVLLGRGNQPQHF. Filled out from reference TRBV12-5 and TRBJ1-5, the complete variable domain reads DARVTQTPRHKVTEMGQEVTMRCQPILGHNTVFWYRQTMMQGLELLAYFRNRAPLDDSGMPKDRFSAEMPDATLATLKIQPSEPRDSAVYFCASGLSVLLGRGNQPQHFGDGTRLSIL.

The chain combines TRBV15 with TRBJ1-4, with TRBD1 as a possible D gene (5 bases). The V gene's germline CDR1 is LNHNV and CDR2 YYDKDF (reference sequence). V was pared by 2 bases and J by 5 bases, with 12 bases between. The length of the CDR3 is 15 residues. The CDR3 nucleotides read TGTGCCACCAGCAGACAGGGCACCCTGAATGAAAAACTGTTTTTT. This translates into CATSRQGTLNEKLFF.

The CDR3 coding sequence is TGCGCCAGCAGCCAAGTTGAAGGGGGAGCAACTAATGAAAAACTGTTTTTT. This codes for CASSQVEGGATNEKLFF. The chain has TRBV4-1 and TRBJ1-4; D is possibly TRBD1 (6 bases). The CDR3 contains 17 residues. Germline assignment: CDR1 MGHRA and CDR2 YSYEKL. Trimming pared 1 base from V and 0 bases from J, leaving 12 bases between.